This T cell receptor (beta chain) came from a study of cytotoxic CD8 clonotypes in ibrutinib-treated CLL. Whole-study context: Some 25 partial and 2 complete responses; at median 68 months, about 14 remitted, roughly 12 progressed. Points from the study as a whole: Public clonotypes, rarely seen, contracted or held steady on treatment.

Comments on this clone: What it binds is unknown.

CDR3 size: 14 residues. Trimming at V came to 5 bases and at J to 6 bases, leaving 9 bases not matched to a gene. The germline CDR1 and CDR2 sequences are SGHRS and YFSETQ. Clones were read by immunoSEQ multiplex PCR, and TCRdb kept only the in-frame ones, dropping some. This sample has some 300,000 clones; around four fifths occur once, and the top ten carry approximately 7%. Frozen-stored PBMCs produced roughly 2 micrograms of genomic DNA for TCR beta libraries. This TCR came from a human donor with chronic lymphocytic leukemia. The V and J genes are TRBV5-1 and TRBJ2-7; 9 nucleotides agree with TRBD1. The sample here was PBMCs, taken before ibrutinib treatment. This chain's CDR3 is CASSQSQGAREQYF. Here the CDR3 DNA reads TGCGCCAGCAGTCAATCACAGGGGGCCCGCGAGCAGTACTTC.